Presented here are 5 T cell receptor beta chains from one specimen sequenced in a study of T cell responses to AZD1222 COVID-19 vaccine. This table comes from immunoSEQ multiplex PCR, and its TCRdb copy is limited to in-frame clones, with some not included. This table holds some 98,000 clones, about 88% found once. The sequences come from peripheral blood, collected 28 days after the second AZD1222 dose. The receptors stem from an adult who received the AZD1222 COVID-19 vaccine.

The sample holds a few counts of this clone. The chain carries TRBV7-3 and TRBJ2-7, with 13 positions matching TRBD2. Germline loops: CDR1 SGHTA, CDR2 FQGTGA. V dropped 5 bases and J dropped 4; count of bases not matched to a gene: 2. The CDR3 has 14 residues. CDR3 sequence (DNA): TGTGCCAGCAGCAAGACTAGCGGGAGGTACGAGCAGTACTTC. Amino acid sequence: CASSKTSGRYEQYF.

J is TRBJ2-2 and V is TRBV10-1; 8 bases map to TRBD1. The V gene's germline CDR1 is WNHNN and CDR2 SYGVQD (reference sequence). This CDR3 contains 14 residues. V dropped 6 bases and J dropped 4; count of bases not matched to a gene: 4. The CDR3 nucleotides read TGCGCCAGCAGCGCGACAGGGGTCACCGGGGAGCTGTTTTTT. Its translation: CASSATGVTGELFF.

The V gene is TRBV6-1, the J gene TRBJ1-2; D gene unclear. The germline gives CDR1 MNHNS, CDR2 SASEGT. This CDR3 has 14 residues. V gave up 3 bases and J gave up 6 bases, with 14 bases separating them. The CDR3 DNA is TGTGCCAGCAGTGAGGGAAGGGTGAGGGATGGCTACACCTTC. Its translation: CASSEGRVRDGYTF.

The rearrangement uses TRBV9 and TRBJ2-3; D gene unclear. The CDR3 spans 14 residues. V lost 0 bases and J 0 bases, leaving 5 bases between the germline ends. CDR1 and CDR2 (germline): SGDLS, YYNGEE. This chain's CDR3 is CASSVESSTDTQYF. The CDR3 DNA reads TGTGCCAGCAGCGTAGAATCGAGCACAGATACGCAGTATTTT. Together with reference TRBV9 and TRBJ2-3, the CDR3 gives the full variable domain: DSGVTQTPKHLITATGQRVTLRCSPRSGDLSVYWYQQSLDQGLQFLIQYYNGEERAKGNILERFSAQQFPDLHSELNLSSLELGDSALYFCASSVESSTDTQYFGPGTRLTVL.

V is TRBV2 and J is TRBJ2-5, with D perhaps matching TRBD1 (7 bases). CDR3 length: 15 amino acids. Trimming pared 5 bases from V and 1 base from J, leaving 14 bases between. CDR1 SNHLY and CDR2 FYNNEI come from the germline V gene. CDR3 in amino acids: CASSLEGAFQETQYF. DNA for the CDR3: TGTGCCAGCAGTCTGGAGGGGGCCTTCCAAGAGACCCAGTACTTC.